Below are 17 T cell receptor beta chains sequenced from a single sample in a study of shared clonotypes between healthy human individuals. Clones were sequenced by immunoSEQ multiplex PCR, and TCRdb holds only the in-frame ones, with some missing. This sample has hundreds of thousands of clones, with about 74% found just once. What was sequenced was memory CD4+ T cells sorted from blood. This sample's subset: CD45RA-negative fraction. All receptors come from a woman in her twenties or thirties in good health.

The chain combines TRBV4-1 with TRBJ1-4; no clear D gene. Germline V gene lookup returns CDR1 MGHRA and CDR2 YSYEKL. V gave up 4 bases and J gave up 0 bases, with 6 bases separating them. This CDR3 region has 14 residues. The CDR3 region is CASSPVATNEKLFF. The CDR3 DNA reads as TGCGCCAGCAGCCCGGTTGCAACTAATGAAAAACTGTTTTTT.

V is TRBV28 and J is TRBJ2-7, with D unresolved. CDR3 size: 15 residues. V dropped 7 bases and J dropped 0 bases, with 16 bases sitting between them. Looked up from germline, CDR1 is MDHEN and CDR2 is SYDVKM. CDR3 coding DNA: TGTGCCAGCACCCTAGGTGATAAGAGCTCCTACGAGCAGTACTTC. It translates to CASTLGDKSSYEQYF.

This chain connects TRBV7-6 to TRBJ1-5; no clear D. CDR3 length: 15 amino acids. In germline, CDR1 is SGHVS, CDR2 FNYEAQ. Trimming stripped 1 base from V and 3 bases from J, with 10 bases between. This CDR3 is CASSLEGPLNQPQHF. The CDR3 DNA is TGTGCCAGCAGCTTAGAAGGCCCGCTCAATCAGCCCCAGCATTTT.

This chain uses TRBV28 with TRBJ2-7, with TRBD1 identical over 7 bases. This CDR3 has 14 residues. Germline V gives CDR1 MDHEN, CDR2 SYDVKM. V shed 2 bases, J shed 5 bases, and the junction held 6 bases outside the gene matches. The CDR3 is CASSLDRVSHEQYF. DNA of the CDR3: TGTGCCAGCAGTTTAGACAGGGTAAGCCACGAGCAGTACTTC.

The chain recombines TRBV7-9 with TRBJ2-2; 8 bases line up with TRBD2. Germline V gene data show CDR1 as SEHNR and CDR2 as FQNEAQ (reference sequence). Trimming removed 6 bases from V and 7 bases from J; junction bases left unmatched: 19. The length of the CDR3 is 18 residues. The CDR3 spells CASRPRLGGRTPGGELFF. In DNA, the CDR3 is TGTGCCAGCAGACCTCGGTTGGGCGGGAGGACGCCCGGCGGGGAGCTGTTTTTT.

This rearrangement joins TRBV29-1 to TRBJ2-7, with 9 nucleotides matching TRBD2. The CDR3 spans 13 residues. The ends lost 6 bases at V and 2 bases at J; junction bases unmatched: 5. Germline CDR1 reads SQVTM; CDR2 reads ANQGSEA. The CDR3 DNA sequence: TGCAGCGTCATAGCGGGAGCGGCCTACGAGCAGTACTTC. Protein sequence: CSVIAGAAYEQYF.

The V and J genes are TRBV18 and TRBJ2-3; 10 bases line up with TRBD2. The CDR3 runs to 16 residues. Per the germline V gene, CDR1 is KGHSH and CDR2 is LQKENI. V lost 5 bases, J lost 4 bases, and 9 bases stayed unmatched. CDR3 nucleotides: TGTGCCAGCTCAACGATAGCGGGAGGCATATCAGATACGCAGTATTTT. Its translation: CASSTIAGGISDTQYF.

This sequence joins TRBV4-1 and TRBJ2-2, with 9 bases aligning to TRBD2. J was trimmed by 4 bases and V by 0 bases; bases with no gene match: 3. This CDR3 has 16 amino acids. Per germline, CDR1 MGHRA and CDR2 YSYEKL. The CDR3 DNA sequence: TGCGCCAGCAGCCAAGACGGGACTAGCTTCACCGGGGAGCTGTTTTTT. Translating gives CASSQDGTSFTGELFF.

This chain uses TRBV29-1 with TRBJ2-1; TRBD2 matches at 7 bases. The CDR3 has 14 residues. Germline assignment: CDR1 SQVTM and CDR2 ANQGSEA. J gave up 4 bases and V 5 bases, and 8 bases lay outside the gene matches. CDR3 residues: CSVPSSGVYNEQFF. CDR3 nucleotides: TGCAGCGTTCCGTCTAGCGGAGTTTACAATGAGCAGTTCTTC.

The gene calls are TRBV5-5 and TRBJ2-7, with 9 positions matching TRBD2. The germline V gene encodes CDR1 SGHKS and CDR2 YYEKEE (reference sequence). After removal of 5 bases from V and 3 bases from J, the junction contained 9 bases not matched to a gene. There are 15 residues in the CDR3. This CDR3 reads CASRGGVAGVYEQYF. CDR3 in DNA: TGTGCCAGCAGGGGCGGGGTAGCGGGGGTCTACGAGCAGTACTTC.

The chain has TRBV11-2 and TRBJ2-5; tentatively, D is TRBD1 (5 bases). This CDR3 comprises 12 residues. Germline values: CDR1 SGHAT, CDR2 FQNNGV. Trimming shortened V by 3 bases and J by 7 bases, and 9 bases separated the two germline ends. The CDR3 region has the DNA TGTGCCAGCAGCTTGGGGCCGGGGACCCAGTACTTC. Protein product: CASSLGPGTQYF.

With regard to this clone: A single base is all that separates this from a far larger clone, so a read error is likely. This chain links TRBV5-4 with TRBJ1-4; 12 bases match TRBD1. V gave up 3 bases and J gave up 8 bases; unmatched junction bases: 2. This CDR3 contains 14 residues. The germline V gene encodes CDR1 SGHNT and CDR2 YYREEE (reference sequence). The CDR3 loop is CASSWDRGREKLFF. The CDR3 region has the DNA TGTGCCAGCAGCTGGGACAGGGGGCGCGAAAAACTGTTTTTT.

This clone was picked up a small number of times. The J gene is TRBJ1-2, the V gene TRBV28, with D perhaps matching TRBD1 (5 bases). The CDR3 is 14 amino acids. V shed 2 bases and J shed 5 bases, with 12 bases lying between them. In germline, CDR1 is MDHEN, CDR2 SYDVKM. The CDR3 DNA reads as TGTGCCAGCAGTTTAATAGGCAGGGAATATGGCTACACCTTC. Its translation is CASSLIGREYGYTF.

The chain couples TRBV5-1 to TRBJ2-3; TRBD2 aligns across 8 bases. V lost 4 bases to trimming and J lost 2 bases; unmatched junction nucleotides: 9. The CDR3 contains 16 residues. Germline V gene sequence: CDR1 SGHRS, CDR2 YFSETQ. This CDR3 is CASSTRLAGPTDTQYF. The CDR3 DNA reads as TGCGCCAGCAGCACCAGGCTAGCGGGTCCCACAGATACGCAGTATTTT.

In its sample, this clone was seen a few times. This chain links TRBV28 with TRBJ1-2; 10 bases are a match to TRBD1. V lost 6 bases, J lost 8 bases, and 6 bases stayed unmatched. The length of the CDR3 is 13 residues. CDR1 and CDR2 (germline): MDHEN, SYDVKM. The CDR3 reads CASRRQGALGYTF. The CDR3 DNA is TGTGCCAGCAGACGACAGGGGGCGCTGGGCTACACCTTC.

Of note for this clone: A single base is all that separates this from a far larger clone, so a read error is likely. This chain joins TRBV7-8 and TRBJ2-7; 7 bases are a match to TRBD2. The CDR3 is made up of 14 amino acids. J lost 0 bases, V lost 1 base, and 0 bases had no gene match. Germline-derived CDR1 and CDR2 are SGHVS and FQNEAQ. The CDR3 loop reads CASSLGTSSYEQYF. CDR3 nucleotides: TGTGCCAGCAGCTTAGGGACTAGCTCCTACGAGCAGTACTTC.

This clone has a count of ten or more. This sequence joins TRBV30 and TRBJ2-7, with D possibly matching TRBD1 (6 bases). The CDR3 is made up of 16 amino acids. V gave up 0 bases and J gave up 2 bases, with 17 bases separating them. Germline CDR1 reads GTSNPN; CDR2 reads SVGIG (reference sequence). In DNA form, the CDR3 reads TGTGCCTGGAGTGTTTTAAGGGGGAGAAGGGCCTACGAGCAGTACTTC. Protein: CAWSVLRGRRAYEQYF.